The following is a T cell receptor beta chain sequence with its context. The antigen remains unidentified. The method was immunoSEQ multiplex PCR; TCRdb's version includes in-frame clones alone and lacks a portion of them. The repertoire has 130,000 or so clones, around 89% of them found once; the top ten carry 1.5% to 2%. This entry belongs to a study of T cells in localized non-small cell lung cancer. Study-level results: There was an association of higher blood T cell density with longer overall survival. Paired adjacent lung recovered a median around 52 of the top 100 tumor clones.

Trimming stripped 0 bases from V and 5 bases from J, with 8 bases between. The CDR3 runs 13 residues. Germline lookup yields CDR1 SGHNT and CDR2 YYREEE (reference sequence). The origin of this receptor is a female donor at least 60 years old with stage I lung adenocarcinoma. V is TRBV5-4 and J is TRBJ2-5; no firm D call. The input for sequencing was peripheral blood, taken before any cancer treatment. The CDR3 DNA follows: TGTGCCAGCAGCTTGGATGTCGGGGAGACCCAGTACTTC. It encodes CASSLDVGETQYF.